This T cell receptor beta chain is from a study of vaccination and CD4 T cells after COVID-19. Looking at the study overall: The convalescent population consisted of six males and four females, two of whom were of Hispanic ethnicity. Stimuli were overlapping spike peptide pools of SARS-CoV-2 and three common cold coronaviruses (HCoV-NL63, HCoV-OC43, HCoV-229E).

In regard to this clonotype: Its antigen is as yet unknown.

Sample treatment: approximately 11-day PBMC culture with coronavirus spike peptide pools or control peptides (ViraFEST assay). With the Oncomine TCR Beta short-read assay, DNA from cultured CD4+ T cells was sequenced. TCRdb called the PCR reads again in MiXCR, with one record for every CDR3 protein. The data show about 14,000 distinct CDR3 sequences, 73% seen once. The V gene's germline CDR1 is SNHLY and CDR2 FYNNEI. The CDR3 loop spans 15 amino acids. V was pared by 7 bases and J by 2 bases, with 12 bases between. The receptor was isolated from a human donor who had recovered from COVID-19. The sample comprised CD4+ T cells from blood, cultured in vitro. The rearrangement uses TRBV2 and TRBJ1-6, with D possibly TRBD1 on 6 matching bases. As DNA, the CDR3 is TGTGCCAGCAAGGACGGGACACCCTATAATTCACCCCTCCACTTT. Amino acid sequence: CASKDGTPYNSPLHF.